Below, 26 T cell receptor beta chains from the same sample are listed, as sequenced in a study of OX40 agonist ivuxolimab in advanced cancers. The data were produced by immunoSEQ multiplex PCR, yet TCRdb's version contains in-frame clones alone and is incomplete. The table records some 17,000 clones, over 55% of them present only once. The specimen comprised CD4+ or CD8+ T cells sorted from blood, sampled in a trial of the OX40 agonist ivuxolimab. These receptors came from an adult with an advanced solid tumor such as melanoma, head and neck, liver or kidney cancer.

This chain joins TRBV6-6 and TRBJ2-7; TRBD1 agrees at 7 bases. Germline-derived CDR1 and CDR2 are MNHNY and SVGAGI (reference sequence). CDR3 length equals 14 residues. Trimming took 3 bases from V and 2 from J; bases not matched to a gene: 4. CDR3 coding DNA: TGTGCCAGCAGTTATAGGGACAGAGCCTACGAGCAGTACTTC. Its protein is CASSYRDRAYEQYF.

This chain links TRBV19 with TRBJ1-5; no clear D. V lost 0 bases, J lost 3 bases, and 9 bases lay in between. CDR3 length: 15 amino acids. Germline CDR1 and CDR2: LNHDA and SQIVND (reference sequence). The CDR3 region is CASSIETQYNQPQHF. For the CDR3, the DNA is TGTGCCAGTAGTATAGAGACGCAATACAATCAGCCCCAGCATTTT.

A note on this clone: A read error may produce the germline difference seen at one junction end. This sequence joins TRBV7-2 and TRBJ2-1; D is unresolved. The CDR3 consists of 16 residues. The germline gives CDR1 SGHTA, CDR2 FQGNSA. The DNA for the CDR3 is TGCGCCAGCAGCCAAGAGCCGGGCAACCCCTACAATGAGCAGTTCTTC. It is translated as CASSQEPGNPYNEQFF.

The rearrangement links TRBV28 to TRBJ1-2; D unclear. CDR1 is MDHEN and CDR2 is SYDVKM in the germline V gene. V was pared by 1 base and J by 4 bases, with 13 bases between. The CDR3 has 15 amino acids. The CDR3 DNA follows: TGTGCCAGCAGTTTATTGCAGGTCCCTTCCTATGGCTACACCTTC. It is translated as CASSLLQVPSYGYTF.

CDR3 residues: CASSLGWTSGGDEQYF. The CDR3 region has the DNA TGTGCCAGCAGCTTAGGCTGGACTAGCGGGGGCGACGAGCAGTACTTC. The rearrangement links TRBV13 to TRBJ2-7, with 13 positions matching TRBD2. CDR3 length: 16 residues. V lost 0 bases, J lost 5 bases, and 4 bases stayed unmatched. The germline V gene encodes CDR1 PRHDT and CDR2 FYEKMQ (reference sequence).

By its share, this clone is medium-sized. This chain uses TRBV9 with TRBJ1-4, with D tentatively TRBD1 (6 bases). The V gene lost 3 bases and the J gene lost 1 base, with 10 bases spanning the gap. Germline V gene data show CDR1 as SGDLS and CDR2 as YYNGEE. CDR3 length: 15 residues. DNA of the CDR3: TGTGCCAGCAGCGCCGGGGGCAGAACTAATGAAAAACTGTTTTTT. Its translation: CASSAGGRTNEKLFF.

The chain combines TRBV30 with TRBJ1-2, with TRBD1 matching over 11 bases. The CDR3 covers 16 residues. V shed 2 bases, J shed 5 bases, and the junction held 10 bases outside the gene matches. The V gene's germline CDR1 is GTSNPN and CDR2 SVGIG (reference sequence). CDR3 DNA: TGTGCCTGGAGTCCGGGACAGGGGGTCTATCGGTATGGCTACACCTTC. Its protein product is CAWSPGQGVYRYGYTF.

By share of the sample, this clone is medium-sized. The chain couples TRBV19 to TRBJ1-2; D perhaps matches TRBD1 (5 bases). V was trimmed by 6 bases and J by 8 bases, leaving 7 bases between them. Germline CDR1 and CDR2: LNHDA and SQIVND (reference sequence). The CDR3 has 10 amino acids. CDR3 sequence (DNA): TGTGCCAGTAGGGGGGACGGCTACACCTTC. Its translation: CASRGDGYTF.

The rearrangement links TRBV9 to TRBJ2-2, with D possibly being TRBD1 (6 bases). Germline V gene sequence: CDR1 SGDLS, CDR2 YYNGEE. CDR3 length equals 14 residues. V was cut by 0 bases and J by 7 bases, with 10 bases left in between. CDR3 sequence reads: CASSVVLRGGELFF. As DNA, the CDR3 is TGTGCCAGCAGCGTAGTACTCAGGGGCGGGGAGCTGTTTTTT.

The chain recombines TRBV28 with TRBJ2-7, with D possibly TRBD2 on 5 matching bases. The CDR3 spans 15 residues. The V gene's germline CDR1 is MDHEN and CDR2 SYDVKM. Deletions cut 3 bases from V and 1 base from J, with 13 bases between. CDR3: CASSLPRRGSYEQYF. CDR3 DNA: TGTGCCAGCAGTTTGCCACGCCGGGGTTCCTACGAGCAGTACTTC.

Only a few counts were recorded for this clone. V and J are TRBV7-9 and TRBJ1-1; possibly TRBD1 for D (5 bases). The CDR3 is 13 residues long. V shed 6 bases and J shed 7 bases, with 15 bases lying between them. Germline-derived CDR1 and CDR2 are SEHNR and FQNEAQ (reference sequence). The CDR3 sequence: CASRGQVSFEAFF. Written as DNA, the CDR3 is TGTGCCAGCAGGGGGCAGGTTTCTTTTGAAGCTTTCTTT.

This clone is labeled as medium-sized (0.01 to 0.1%). This chain connects TRBV4-2 to TRBJ1-2; D possibly corresponds to TRBD1 (5 bases). V was shortened by 4 bases and J by 4 bases, with 10 bases between the two germline ends. The CDR3 has 13 amino acids. From germline, CDR1 is LGHNA and CDR2 YNFKEQ. DNA of the CDR3: TGTGCCAGCAGCCTAGACAGTGCCTATGGCTACACCTTC. Its translation is CASSLDSAYGYTF.

The chain links TRBV27 to TRBJ2-1; TRBD1 matches at 8 bases. Germline V gives CDR1 MNHEY, CDR2 SMNVEV (reference sequence). The length of the CDR3 is 15 residues. V trimming: 3 bases; J trimming: 7 bases; junction bases outside the gene matches: 8. The CDR3 reads CASSFFQGARNEQFF. The CDR3 DNA is TGTGCCAGCAGTTTCTTCCAGGGGGCTCGGAATGAGCAGTTCTTC.

The rearrangement links TRBV5-6 to TRBJ2-1, with 10 bases identical to TRBD2. Germline trimming cut 4 bases from V and 9 bases from J; bases unmatched to any gene: 7. The V gene's germline CDR1 is SGHDT and CDR2 YYEEEE. The CDR3 has 14 amino acids. The chain's CDR3 is CASSPASGGGEQFF. Written as DNA, the CDR3 is TGTGCCAGCAGCCCGGCCAGCGGGGGGGGTGAGCAGTTCTTC.

The chain uses TRBV4-3 and TRBJ1-2, with 9 bases aligning to TRBD1. The CDR3 runs 13 residues. V shed 4 bases and J 4 bases; nucleotides not matched to a gene: 1. The V gene's germline CDR1 is LGHNA and CDR2 YSLEER. CDR3 bases: TGCGCCAGCAGCCCGACAGGGGGCTATGGCTACACCTTC. It yields the protein CASSPTGGYGYTF.

The genes are TRBV6-5 and TRBJ1-5; D possibly corresponds to TRBD1 (6 bases). The CDR3 loop spans 14 amino acids. Germline CDR1 and CDR2: MNHEY and SVGAGI. Trimming shortened V by 6 bases and J by 7 bases, and 16 bases separated the two germline ends. The CDR3 here is CASSLRGLGQPQHF. The CDR3, as DNA: TGTGCCAGCAGCCTCAGGGGATTGGGCCAGCCCCAGCATTTT.

This clone has a single count. The chain is built from TRBV29-1 and TRBJ2-1; D is undetermined. The ends were cut back, 8 bases at V and 6 bases at J, with 14 bases in the middle. CDR1 SQVTM and CDR2 ANQGSEA come from the germline V gene. The CDR3 has 12 residues. CDR3 sequence reads: CSTKGSGNEQFF. The CDR3 DNA reads TGCAGCACTAAAGGGTCGGGCAATGAGCAGTTCTTC.

The CDR3 coding sequence is TGTGCCAGCAGCACCGGGCAGGCCTACAATGAGCAGTTCTTC. Amino acid sequence: CASSTGQAYNEQFF. The chain couples TRBV11-3 to TRBJ2-1; D is ambiguous. The length of the CDR3 is 14 residues. CDR1 is SGHNT, CDR2 YENEEA, per germline. Trimming removed 5 bases from V and 2 bases from J, with 10 bases in between.

This clone has a handful of counts. The rearrangement links TRBV6-5 to TRBJ2-7, with a possible D match to TRBD2 (6 bases). The V gene's germline CDR1 is MNHEY and CDR2 SVGAGI. Trimming took 4 bases from V and 1 from J, leaving 14 bases between them. The CDR3 length is 15 residues. The CDR3 loop reads CASSSSERVSYEQYF. The CDR3 region has the DNA TGTGCCAGCAGTTCCTCCGAGCGGGTTTCCTACGAGCAGTACTTC.

The V gene is TRBV18, the J gene TRBJ1-2; TRBD1 might be the D (5 bases). Germline values: CDR1 KGHSH, CDR2 LQKENI. This CDR3 region has 15 residues. The V end was cut by 3 bases, the J end by 6 bases, with 17 bases between. CDR3 sequence: CASSPRNRDVDGYTF. In DNA, the CDR3 is TGTGCCAGCTCACCTAGAAACCGGGACGTTGATGGCTACACCTTC.

The chain is built from TRBV5-6 and TRBJ2-7; D is uncertain. Germline loops: CDR1 SGHDT, CDR2 YYEEEE. CDR3 length: 14 amino acids. Trimming left V 0 bases short and J 3 bases short, with 10 bases between. CDR3 sequence reads: CASSLDTFDYEQYF. The DNA for the CDR3 is TGTGCCAGCAGCTTGGACACCTTCGACTACGAGCAGTACTTC. Combining the CDR3 with reference TRBV5-6 and TRBJ2-7 gives the whole variable domain DAGVTQSPTHLIKTRGQQVTLRCSPKSGHDTVSWYQQALGQGPQFIFQYYEEEERQRGNFPDRFSGHQFPNYSSELNVNALLLGDSALYLCASSLDTFDYEQYFGPGTRLTVT.

The V gene is TRBV6-1, the J gene TRBJ1-5; D ambiguous. V was pared by 6 bases and J by 0 bases, with 12 bases between. Germline CDR1 reads MNHNS; CDR2 reads SASEGT. The CDR3 contains 15 residues. In nucleotides, the CDR3 is TGTGCCAGCAGAAGGTCTGGGGATAGCAATCAGCCCCAGCATTTT. This sequence encodes CASRRSGDSNQPQHF.

The V and J genes are TRBV2 and TRBJ2-3; D gene ambiguous. CDR3 length: 12 residues. CDR1 and CDR2 from the germline V gene are SNHLY and FYNNEI. V shed 3 bases and J shed 1 base, with 2 bases lying between them. The CDR3 protein is CASSDRTDTQYF. The CDR3 DNA reads as TGTGCCAGCAGTGACCGCACAGATACGCAGTATTTT.

Sample share makes this clone medium-sized. This sequence joins TRBV7-9 and TRBJ1-2, with D perhaps TRBD1 (5 bases). V lost 1 base, J lost 6 bases, and 12 bases lay in between. Germline CDR1 SEHNR, CDR2 FQNEAQ (reference sequence). There are 14 residues in the CDR3. This chain's CDR3 is CASSLGARVDGYTF. The CDR3 DNA reads TGTGCCAGCAGCTTAGGGGCCAGGGTGGATGGCTACACCTTC.

This clone ranks as medium-sized. This rearrangement joins TRBV11-2 to TRBJ1-1; D not resolved. CDR3 length equals 13 residues. Trimming removed 5 bases from V and 4 bases from J, with 11 bases in between. Per the germline V gene, CDR1 is SGHAT and CDR2 is FQNNGV. This CDR3 reads CASSLGVGTEAFF. As DNA, the CDR3 is TGTGCCAGCAGCCTGGGAGTGGGCACTGAAGCTTTCTTT.

The chain carries TRBV7-2 and TRBJ1-1; 8 positions match TRBD1. The CDR3 spans 15 residues. CDR1 SGHTA and CDR2 FQGNSA come from the germline V gene. Trimming took 2 bases from V and 1 from J; bases not matched to a gene: 3. The CDR3 sequence is CASSLLQGGNTEAFF. As DNA, the CDR3 is TGTGCCAGCAGCTTACTACAGGGGGGGAACACTGAAGCTTTCTTT.